The 15 T cell receptor beta chains in this list originate from one sample, sequenced in a study of blood T cell repertoires in COVID-19. The repertoire was sequenced with immunoSEQ multiplex PCR; TCRdb's copy has only in-frame clones and lacks some. Of more than 150,000 clones in the sample, roughly 86% were seen once. Material for sequencing was peripheral blood. The receptors originated from a man in his forties or fifties with active or convalescent COVID-19.

The V gene is TRBV7-2, the J gene TRBJ1-4, with D unclear. Germline assignment: CDR1 SGHTA and CDR2 FQGNSA. This CDR3 comprises 14 residues. V gave up 3 bases and J gave up 4 bases, with 9 bases separating them. This chain's CDR3 is CASSFKGSNEKLFF. The DNA for the CDR3 is TGTGCCAGCAGCTTTAAAGGGAGTAATGAAAAACTGTTTTTT.

The chain employs TRBV5-4 and TRBJ2-3; TRBD1 aligns across 7 bases. This CDR3 is built from 14 residues. With V trimmed by 3 bases and J by 2 bases, 3 bases remained unmatched. Germline V gene sequence: CDR1 SGHNT, CDR2 YYREEE (reference sequence). DNA for the CDR3: TGTGCCAGCAGCTCTACAGGGGACACAGATACGCAGTATTTT. Its translation is CASSSTGDTDTQYF.

The chain combines TRBV4-2 with TRBJ1-5; TRBD1 matches 10 bases. The CDR3 sequence is 17 residues long. Germline CDR1 reads LGHNA; CDR2 reads YNFKEQ. Germline trimming cut 1 base from V and 2 bases from J; bases unmatched to any gene: 5. Here the CDR3 reads CASSQGQGAMGNQPQHF. The CDR3 coding sequence is TGTGCCAGCAGCCAAGGACAGGGGGCGATGGGCAATCAGCCCCAGCATTTT.

The CDR3 here is CASSQDRVNTEAFF. In DNA form, the CDR3 reads TGCGCCAGCAGCCAAGACAGGGTGAACACTGAAGCTTTCTTT. The chain combines TRBV4-1 with TRBJ1-1; possibly TRBD1 for D (5 bases). The CDR3 is 14 residues long. V shed 0 bases and J shed 0 bases, with 5 bases lying between them. Germline CDR1 MGHRA, CDR2 YSYEKL.

This clone was counted a few times. The J gene is TRBJ2-2, the V gene TRBV9; 13 bases are shared with TRBD2. V lost 4 bases and J lost 0; bases outside the gene matches: 3. In germline, CDR1 is SGDLS, CDR2 YYNGEE. CDR3 length equals 17 residues. CDR3 protein: CASSWTSGRSNTGELFF. The CDR3 coding sequence is TGTGCCAGCAGCTGGACTAGCGGGAGATCGAACACCGGGGAGCTGTTTTTT.

The V and J genes are TRBV11-2 and TRBJ1-2; D is uncertain. Per the germline V gene, CDR1 is SGHAT and CDR2 is FQNNGV. The V end lost 4 bases, the J end lost 3 bases, and 9 bases lay between the germline ends. The CDR3 sequence is 13 residues long. CDR3 residues: CASSSLRDYGYTF. The CDR3, as DNA: TGTGCCAGCAGCTCACTGAGGGACTATGGCTACACCTTC.

The chain joins TRBV24-1 to TRBJ1-5, with a weak D call TRBD1 (5 bases). V dropped 0 bases and J dropped 4 bases, with 12 bases sitting between them. This CDR3 is 16 amino acids long. Germline CDR1 is KGHDR and CDR2 is SFDVKD. The CDR3 protein is CATSDLEQGRNQPQHF. The CDR3 DNA reads as TGTGCCACCAGTGATTTGGAGCAGGGTAGGAATCAGCCCCAGCATTTT.

The V gene is TRBV2, the J gene TRBJ1-3; D gene unclear. Trimming removed 6 bases at V and 1 base at J, with 10 bases between. CDR3 size: 14 residues. Germline values: CDR1 SNHLY, CDR2 FYNNEI. CDR3 amino acids: CASRKQESGNTIYF. CDR3 bases: TGTGCCAGCAGGAAACAAGAATCTGGAAACACCATATATTTT.

This clone has a count of ten or more. The J gene is TRBJ1-6, the V gene TRBV19; D is undetermined. Germline values: CDR1 LNHDA, CDR2 SQIVND (reference sequence). Trimming removed 6 bases at V and 10 bases at J, with 19 bases between. The CDR3 has 15 amino acids. In nucleotides, the CDR3 is TGTGCCAGTAGCCGGGGTGGAGGGATCGCCTCACCCCTCCACTTT. Its protein product is CASSRGGGIASPLHF.

This chain uses TRBV15 with TRBJ2-7; TRBD2 agrees at 9 bases. The V segment lost 3 bases and the J segment 0 bases; nucleotides outside the gene matches: 9. This CDR3 comprises 17 residues. Germline assignment: CDR1 LNHNV and CDR2 YYDKDF (reference sequence). CDR3 residues: CATSRLIAGASSYEQYF. CDR3 sequence (DNA): TGTGCCACCAGCAGGTTAATAGCGGGGGCGAGCTCCTACGAGCAGTACTTC.

The chain carries TRBV5-5 and TRBJ1-6; maybe TRBD1 (6 bases). CDR1 is SGHKS and CDR2 is YYEKEE in the germline V gene (reference sequence). CDR3 length: 14 amino acids. Trimming took off 4 bases at V and 7 bases at J, with 12 bases between the two ends. CDR3 sequence reads: CASSPTGPNSPLHF. For the CDR3, the DNA is TGTGCCAGCAGCCCGACAGGCCCGAATTCACCCCTCCACTTT. Full variable domain (rest looked up from reference TRBV5-5 and TRBJ1-6): DAGVTQSPTHLIKTRGQQVTLRCSPISGHKSVSWYQQVLGQGPQFIFQYYEKEERGRGNFPDRFSARQFPNYSSELNVNALLLGDSALYLCASSPTGPNSPLHFGNGTRLTVT.

The chain combines TRBV4-2 with TRBJ1-1, with D hard to call. Looked up from germline, CDR1 is LGHNA and CDR2 is YNFKEQ. The CDR3 extends over 14 amino acids. The V end was cut by 2 bases, the J end by 1 base, with 8 bases between. CDR3 DNA: TGTGCCAGCAGCCAATTCTCGGGGAACACTGAAGCTTTCTTT. Translated, it gives CASSQFSGNTEAFF.

This chain links TRBV19 with TRBJ2-3, with a weak D call TRBD1 (5 bases). The germline CDR1 and CDR2 sequences are LNHDA and SQIVND (reference sequence). This CDR3 comprises 13 residues. V lost 10 bases, J lost 5 bases, and 16 bases lay in between. DNA of the CDR3: TGTGCCACCTCCACAGGACCGGGAGATACGCAGTATTTT. It yields the protein CATSTGPGDTQYF.

The CDR3 coding sequence is TGTGCCTGGACCCGGAGGGGCGGAATAACCAACTATGGCTACACCTTC. This sequence encodes CAWTRRGGITNYGYTF. The rearrangement joins TRBV30 to TRBJ1-2; perhaps TRBD1 as D (5 bases). Germline CDR1 reads GTSNPN; CDR2 reads SVGIG (reference sequence). The CDR3 is 16 amino acids. Deletions cut 4 bases from V and 2 bases from J, with 20 bases between.

The chain combines TRBV10-3 with TRBJ1-2; the D gene is possibly TRBD1 (5 bases). Per germline, CDR1 ENHRY and CDR2 SYGVKD. The CDR3 spans 13 residues. The V gene lost 6 bases and the J gene lost 4 bases, with 12 bases spanning the gap. The CDR3 is CAISNTGLYGYTF. Here the CDR3 DNA reads TGTGCCATCAGCAACACAGGTCTCTATGGCTACACCTTC.